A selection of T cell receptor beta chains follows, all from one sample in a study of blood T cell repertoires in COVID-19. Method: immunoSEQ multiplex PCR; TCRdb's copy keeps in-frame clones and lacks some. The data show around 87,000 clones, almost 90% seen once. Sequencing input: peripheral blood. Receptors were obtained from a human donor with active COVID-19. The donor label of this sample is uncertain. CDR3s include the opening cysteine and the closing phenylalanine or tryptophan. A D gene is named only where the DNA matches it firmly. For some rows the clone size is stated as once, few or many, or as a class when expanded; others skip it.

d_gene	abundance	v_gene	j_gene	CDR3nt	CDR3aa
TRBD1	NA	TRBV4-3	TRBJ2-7	TGCGCCAGCAGCCAAGGGACAGGGGGCAGGGAGCAGTACTTC	CASSQGTGGREQYF
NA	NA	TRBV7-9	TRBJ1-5	TGTGCCAGCAGCCTAACAGGAGATCAGCCCCAGCATTTT	CASSLTGDQPQHF
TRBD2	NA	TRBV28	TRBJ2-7	TGTGCCAGCAGTTTAGGGGGACTAGCCTACGAGCAGTACTTC	CASSLGGLAYEQYF
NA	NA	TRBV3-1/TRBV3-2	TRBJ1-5	TGTGCCAGCAGCCAAGATGGCCAGGTCAAGGCCCAGCATTTT	CASSQDGQVKAQHF
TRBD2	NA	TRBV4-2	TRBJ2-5	TGTGCCAGCAGCCAAGACCGGGGGGGTCAAGAGACCCAGTACTTC	CASSQDRGGQETQYF
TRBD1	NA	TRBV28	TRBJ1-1	TGTGCCAGCAGAAAACAGGGGGGACGGCTGAACACTGAAGCTTTCTTT	CASRKQGGRLNTEAFF
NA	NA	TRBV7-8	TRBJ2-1	TGTGCCAGCAGCGGGACTCCGTTAAATGAGCAGTTCTTC	CASSGTPLNEQFF
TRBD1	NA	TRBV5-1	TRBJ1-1	TGCGCCAGCAGCTGGGGACAGAGTTTGTACACTGAAGCTTTCTTT	CASSWGQSLYTEAFF
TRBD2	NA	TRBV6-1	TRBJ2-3	TGTGCCAGCAGTGAGGCCCATAGCGGGGGGGCCACAGATACGCAGTATTTT	CASSEAHSGGATDTQYF
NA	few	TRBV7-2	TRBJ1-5	TGTGCCAGCAGCTTTGCTGGGGGCGCGTACCAGCCCCAGCATTTT	CASSFAGGAYQPQHF
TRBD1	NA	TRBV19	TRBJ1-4	TGTGCCAGTTCCGGGACAGGGGGCTACAATGAAAAACTGTTTTTT	CASSGTGGYNEKLFF
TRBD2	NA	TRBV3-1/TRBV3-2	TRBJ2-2	TGTGCCAGCAGTTACAAGGGCTTCGGGGGGTTGAACACCGGGGAGCTGTTTTTT	CASSYKGFGGLNTGELFF
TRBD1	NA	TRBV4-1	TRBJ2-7	TGCGCCAGCAGCCAAGGTCCGGGACAGAAATTCCACGAGCAGTACTTC	CASSQGPGQKFHEQYF
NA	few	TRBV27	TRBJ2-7	TGTGCCAGCAGTGCTACGGGCTACGAGCAGTACTTC	CASSATGYEQYF
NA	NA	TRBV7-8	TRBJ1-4	TGTGCCAGCAGCCAATACAGGGCGGGCACTAATGAAAAACTGTTTTTT	CASSQYRAGTNEKLFF
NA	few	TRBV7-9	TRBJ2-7	TGTGCCAGCAGCTTAGCGCCCAGACAGGACGACGAGCAGTACTTC	CASSLAPRQDDEQYF
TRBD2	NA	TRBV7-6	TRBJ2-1	TGTGCCAGCAGCCTCAGCGGGGGGGCTTTGGGTGAGCAGTTCTTC	CASSLSGGALGEQFF
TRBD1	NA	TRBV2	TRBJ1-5	TGTGCCAGCAGACTACAGGGGAGTAGCAATCAGCCCCAGCATTTT	CASRLQGSSNQPQHF
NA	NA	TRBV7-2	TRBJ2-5	TGTGCCAGCAGCTTAGACGGCAGGGGCCTAGAGACCCAGTACTTC	CASSLDGRGLETQYF
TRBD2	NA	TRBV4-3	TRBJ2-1	TGCGCCAGCAGCCAAGATCTGGGCGGGGGGCCTCTATACAATGAGCAGTTCTTC	CASSQDLGGGPLYNEQFF
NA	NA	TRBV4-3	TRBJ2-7	TGCGCCAGCAGCCAAGTGGTTCAGGGCTCCTACGAGCAGTACTTC	CASSQVVQGSYEQYF
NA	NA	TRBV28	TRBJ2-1	TGTGCCAGCAGTTCGGCGGGGCGCAATGAGTGGCAGTTCTTC	CASSSAGRNEWQFF
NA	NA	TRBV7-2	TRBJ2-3	TGTGCCAGCAGCTTAAGCGGGTTAAGGACAGATACGCAGTATTTT	CASSLSGLRTDTQYF
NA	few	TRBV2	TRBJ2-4	TGTGCCAGCAGTGCCTGGGGAGGCAAAAACATTCAGTACTTC	CASSAWGGKNIQYF
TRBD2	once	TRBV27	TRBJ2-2	TGTGCCAGCAGTTTATCTCGGGGGGGGCGATCCGGGGAGCTGTTTTTT	CASSLSRGGRSGELFF
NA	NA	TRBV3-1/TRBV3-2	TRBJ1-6	TGTGCCAGCAGCGAAATAGACAGGTTTAATTCACCCCTCCACTTT	CASSEIDRFNSPLHF
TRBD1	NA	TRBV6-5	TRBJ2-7	TGTGCCAGCAGACCCAGACAGGGCTCCTACGAGCAGTACTTC	CASRPRQGSYEQYF
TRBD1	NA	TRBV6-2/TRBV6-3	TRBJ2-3	TGTGCCAGCAGTTCGTCGACAGGGTCAGATACGCAGTATTTT	CASSSSTGSDTQYF
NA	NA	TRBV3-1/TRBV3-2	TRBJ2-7	TGTGCCAGCAGCCAAGAAGGCCTAGGAACCTACGAGCAGTACTTC	CASSQEGLGTYEQYF
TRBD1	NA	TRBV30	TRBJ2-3	TGTGCCTGGGCCCGGGACAGGGTAACAGATACGCAGTATTTT	CAWARDRVTDTQYF
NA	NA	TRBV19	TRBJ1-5	TGTGCCAGTAGTGCTCAGGGGAACCATCAGCCCCAGCATTTT	CASSAQGNHQPQHF
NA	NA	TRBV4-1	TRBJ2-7	TGCGCCAGCAGCCAGGAGAACAGGGTACCTACCTACGAGCAGTACTTC	CASSQENRVPTYEQYF
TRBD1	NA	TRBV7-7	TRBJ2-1	TGTGCCAGCAGTCCCGGGACAGGGCGCTCCGGGAATGAGCAGTTCTTC	CASSPGTGRSGNEQFF
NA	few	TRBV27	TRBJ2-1	TGTGCCAGCAGTTTAAAGTCAATTCCGAGGGAATTTACGGATGAGCAGTTCTTC	CASSLKSIPREFTDEQFF
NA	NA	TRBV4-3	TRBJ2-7	TGCGCCAGCAGCCAAGATTCGGGGGTCGCCTACGAGCAGTACTTC	CASSQDSGVAYEQYF
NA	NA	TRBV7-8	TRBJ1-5	TGTGCCAGCAGCTTCTCCACCTATAGCAATCAGCCCCAGCATTTT	CASSFSTYSNQPQHF
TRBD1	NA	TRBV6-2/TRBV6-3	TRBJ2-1	TGTGCCAGCAGTTACTCGAGCAGGGGGCAGGATGAGCAGTTCTTC	CASSYSSRGQDEQFF
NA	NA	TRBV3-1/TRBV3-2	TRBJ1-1	TGTGCCAGCAGCCCTTACCGACAGGAGAACACTGAAGCTTTCTTT	CASSPYRQENTEAFF
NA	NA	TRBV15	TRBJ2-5	TGTGCCACCAGCCACCGCGATCGCCCTACTAAAGAGACCCAGTACTTC	CATSHRDRPTKETQYF
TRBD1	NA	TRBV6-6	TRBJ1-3	TGTGCCAGCACCGCGGACAGGAGCTCTGGAAACACCATATATTTT	CASTADRSSGNTIYF
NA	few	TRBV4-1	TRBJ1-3	TGCGCCAGCAGCCAAGCATGGGGTGGCACCCGGGGGGCTGGAAACACCATATATTTT	CASSQAWGGTRGAGNTIYF
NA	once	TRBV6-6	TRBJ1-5	TGTGCCAGCAGTTACTCGTTCAGGACAGACCAGCCCCAGCATTTT	CASSYSFRTDQPQHF
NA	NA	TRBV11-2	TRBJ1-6	TGTGCCAGCAGCTTAAGTACAGGGTTTAATACACCCCTCCACTTT	CASSLSTGFNTPLHF
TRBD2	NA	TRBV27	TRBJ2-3	TGTGCCAGCAGTTCGCTAGCGGGGGCTCTTGGGCAGTATTTT	CASSSLAGALGQYF
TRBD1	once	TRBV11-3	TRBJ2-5	TGTGCCAGCACCCCGGACAGGGGGCGGTGGGAGACCCAGTACTTC	CASTPDRGRWETQYF
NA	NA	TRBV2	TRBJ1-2	TGTGCCAGCAGTCCGGACAGTCTAGCTAACTATGGCTACACCTTC	CASSPDSLANYGYTF
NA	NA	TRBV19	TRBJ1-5	TGTGCCAGTAGTATCTACGACAAAATAATTAGCAATCAGCCCCAGCATTTT	CASSIYDKIISNQPQHF
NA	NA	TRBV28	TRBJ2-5	TGTGCCAGCAGGCAGCAGGGTGGACGAGAGACCCAGTACTTC	CASRQQGGRETQYF
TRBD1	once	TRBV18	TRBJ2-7	TGTGCCAGCTCACACCGGACAGGGGGCATCGACGAGCAGTACTTC	CASSHRTGGIDEQYF
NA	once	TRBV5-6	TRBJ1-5	TGTGCCAGCAGCTTTTTGGCGGGTCAGCCCCAGCATTTT	CASSFLAGQPQHF
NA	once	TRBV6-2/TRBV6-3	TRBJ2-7	TGTGCCAGCAGTTACTCGTTGGGGGCAAGTGAGCAGTACTTC	CASSYSLGASEQYF
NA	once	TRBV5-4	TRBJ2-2	TGTGCCAGCAGCTACCGGGACTCCCCGAACACCGGGGAGCTGTTTTTT	CASSYRDSPNTGELFF
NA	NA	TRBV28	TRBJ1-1	TGTGCCAGCACTACGACGGGTAACACTGAAGCTTTCTTT	CASTTTGNTEAFF
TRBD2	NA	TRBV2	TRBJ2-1	TGTGCCAGCAGTGATTTCTCCGGGACTAGCGGGGGCTATGAGCAGTTCTTC	CASSDFSGTSGGYEQFF
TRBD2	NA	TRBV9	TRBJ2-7	TGTGCCAGCAGCGTAGACGGGGGGACCTCCTACGAGCAGTACTTC	CASSVDGGTSYEQYF
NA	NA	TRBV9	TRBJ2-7	TGTGCCAGCAGCGTAGACCCGACAGGATCCTCCTACGAGCAGTACTTC	CASSVDPTGSSYEQYF
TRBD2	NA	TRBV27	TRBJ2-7	TGTGCCAGCAGTTTATCGGGGGGGAGCTCCTACGAGCAGTACTTC	CASSLSGGSSYEQYF